The sequence of this T cell receptor (beta chain) was determined in a study of blood T cell repertoires in COVID-19. Produced via immunoSEQ multiplex PCR; TCRdb's table is partial and in-frame only. The sample holds some 250,000 clones, 65% to 90% seen once. Sample: peripheral blood. This receptor was obtained from a woman aged 55-69 years with active or convalescent COVID-19.

CDR3 nucleotide sequence: TGTGCCAGCAGCCAAGGAATGTCGCGGGGGGGCCGCCAGTTCTTC. Translation: CASSQGMSRGGRQFF. The chain has TRBV14 and TRBJ2-1, with 9 bases aligning to TRBD2. CDR3 length: 15 residues. Trimming removed 1 base from V and 13 bases from J; junction bases left unmatched: 11. The V gene's germline CDR1 is SGHDN and CDR2 FVKESK.